The 7 T cell receptor beta chains below were found in one sample sequenced in a study of blood T cell repertoires in COVID-19. Some clones are missing from TCRdb's copy, which holds only in-frame ones; the method was immunoSEQ multiplex PCR. The sample comprises over 120,000 clones, 75% to 90% of which are singletons, and roughly 35% rests with the top ten. The specimen was peripheral blood. Source of these receptors: a man aged 50 or older who had recovered from COVID-19.

This clone occurred a few times. This chain joins TRBV4-3 and TRBJ2-1; 10 nucleotides match TRBD2. Germline assignment: CDR1 LGHNA and CDR2 YSLEER. The CDR3 is 17 residues long. After removal of 0 bases from V and 8 bases from J, the junction contained 10 bases not matched to a gene. This CDR3 is CASSQEFASGGLDEQFF. CDR3 nucleotide sequence: TGCGCCAGCAGCCAAGAATTCGCTAGCGGGGGCCTGGATGAGCAGTTCTTC.

This chain connects TRBV12-3 or TRBV12-4 to TRBJ2-5; 7 positions agree with TRBD1. The CDR3 is 13 amino acids. Trimming took 6 bases from V and 4 from J; bases not matched to a gene: 5. The DNA for the CDR3 is TGTGCCAGCAGCCAGGGACAGCCAGAGACCCAGTACTTC. This translates into CASSQGQPETQYF.

The V gene is TRBV3-1 (or the pseudogene TRBV3-2), the J gene TRBJ2-7; the match to TRBD2 covers 9 bases. The junction had 8 bases not matched to a gene; V was cut back by 4 bases and J by 4 bases. From germline, CDR1 is LGHDT and CDR2 YNNKEL (reference sequence). The CDR3 contains 15 residues. The CDR3 bases are TGTGCCAGCAGCCCGTTGAGGACTAGCGCTTACGAGCAGTACTTC. Translating gives CASSPLRTSAYEQYF.

J is TRBJ2-5 and V is TRBV20-1; the match to TRBD2 covers 9 bases. The CDR3 consists of 14 residues. The V segment lost 3 bases and the J segment 2 bases; nucleotides outside the gene matches: 4. Germline V gene data show CDR1 as DFQATT and CDR2 as SNEGSKA (reference sequence). The DNA for the CDR3 is TGCAGTGCTAGTCGGCTAGCGGGGCAAGAGACCCAGTACTTC. Translating gives CSASRLAGQETQYF.

The chain uses TRBV11-2 and TRBJ1-2; TRBD1 agrees at 9 bases. Germline-derived CDR1 and CDR2 are SGHAT and FQNNGV. The CDR3 spans 15 residues. V shed 4 bases, J shed 2 bases, and the junction held 5 bases outside the gene matches. The chain's CDR3 is CASSSGTGRNYGYTF. CDR3 in DNA: TGTGCCAGCAGCTCCGGGACAGGGCGGAACTATGGCTACACCTTC. Using reference TRBV11-2 and TRBJ1-2 for the parts outside the CDR3, the full variable domain is EAGVAQSPRYKIIEKRQSVAFWCNPISGHATLYWYQQILGQGPKLLIQFQNNGVVDDSQLPKDRFSAERLKGVDSTLKIQPAKLEDSAVYLCASSSGTGRNYGYTFGSGTRLTVV.

The genes are TRBV10-3 and TRBJ1-6; no clear D gene. The V and J ends lost 4 bases and 9 bases respectively, with 7 bases between them. In germline, CDR1 is ENHRY, CDR2 SYGVKD. The CDR3 covers 12 residues. DNA of the CDR3: TGTGCCATCAGTGCTAGCGGTTCACCCCTCCACTTT. The encoded protein is CAISASGSPLHF.

The genes are TRBV13 and TRBJ1-5, with TRBD1 identical over 9 bases. The J segment lost 0 bases and the V segment lost 2 bases, leaving 8 bases of the junction unmatched. This CDR3 comprises 18 residues. Germline loops: CDR1 PRHDT, CDR2 FYEKMQ (reference sequence). DNA for the CDR3: TGTGCCAGCAGCTTATCGGGGACAGGGAGGCCTAGCAATCAGCCCCAGCATTTT. Amino acids: CASSLSGTGRPSNQPQHF.